The rows below give T cell receptor beta chains drawn from one sample of a study of OX40 agonist ivuxolimab in advanced cancers. The method was immunoSEQ multiplex PCR; TCRdb's version includes in-frame clones alone and lacks a portion of them. This table holds about 20,000 clones, roughly 80% found once. The source material was CD4+ or CD8+ T cells sorted from blood, sampled in a trial of the OX40 agonist ivuxolimab. The receptors shown here come from an adult with an advanced solid tumor such as melanoma, head and neck, liver or kidney cancer. CDR3s include the opening cysteine and the closing phenylalanine or tryptophan. Each record gives: V gene, D gene, CDR3 length, J gene, clone size, CDR3 DNA, CDR3 protein. A D gene is named only where the DNA matches it firmly. Clone size is not always given. Where it is, it says once, few, many or a class for expanded clones.

TRBV5-5	NA	12	TRBJ2-1	NA	TGTGCCAGCAGCTTGGGGGCTTATGAGCAGTTCTTC	CASSLGAYEQFF
TRBV7-9	NA	14	TRBJ2-7	NA	TGTGCCAGCAGCTCAAAAGGGGGAGTCAACGAGCAGTACTTC	CASSSKGGVNEQYF
TRBV1	NA	15	TRBJ1-2	NA	TGCACCAGCAGCCCCATCCACAGGGGTAACTATGGCTACACCTTC	CTSSPIHRGNYGYTF
TRBV6-1	NA	15	TRBJ2-7	once	TGTGCCAGCAGTGAGCGGGAACGATTCCCCTACGAGCAGTACTTC	CASSERERFPYEQYF
TRBV21-1	NA	14	TRBJ2-5	NA	TGTGCCAGCAGCAAATGCGGGATCTTCGAGACCCAGTACTTC	CASSKCGIFETQYF
TRBV5-1	NA	17	TRBJ2-3	NA	TGCGCCAACCTACTTGCCGGGACCCCATTGATCACAGATACGCAGTATTTT	CANLLAGTPLITDTQYF
TRBV5-1	TRBD2	15	TRBJ2-5	NA	TGCGCCAGCAGGGTAGGGACTAGCTGGCAAGAGACCCAGTACTTC	CASRVGTSWQETQYF
TRBV9	TRBD1	13	TRBJ1-2	NA	TGTGCCAGCAACTTACAGGGGTCGGTTGGCTACACCTTC	CASNLQGSVGYTF
TRBV21-1	NA	12	TRBJ1-1	NA	TGTGCCAGCAGCAAAGGTGTTACTGAAGCTTTCTTT	CASSKGVTEAFF
TRBV10-3	TRBD1	15	TRBJ2-7	once	TGTGCCATCAGTACCGGGACAGCGAGCTCCTACGAGCAGTACTTC	CAISTGTASSYEQYF
TRBV19	NA	12	TRBJ1-1	NA	TGTGCCAGTAGTATAGGCGGCCCTGAAGCTTTCTTT	CASSIGGPEAFF
TRBV19	NA	11	TRBJ2-1	medium-sized	TGTGCCAGTAGTATCGTAAATGAGCAGTTCTTC	CASSIVNEQFF
TRBV12-5	TRBD1	15	TRBJ1-2	NA	TGTGCTAGTGGTTCTACGACAGGGCAAGACTATGGCTACACCTTC	CASGSTTGQDYGYTF
TRBV27	TRBD2	15	TRBJ2-2	NA	TGTGCCAGCATCGGGGGGGGCCGGGGTATCGGGGAGCTGTTTTTT	CASIGGGRGIGELFF
TRBV4-1	TRBD1	16	TRBJ2-3	few	TGCGCCAGCAGCCAAGAGGGACAGGGGAACACAGATACGCAGTATTTT	CASSQEGQGNTDTQYF
TRBV11-2	TRBD2	16	TRBJ2-7	NA	TGTGCCAGCAGCACCCTAGCGGGAGGGCCTTGGTACGAGCAGTACTTC	CASSTLAGGPWYEQYF
TRBV4-1	NA	16	TRBJ1-1	NA	TGCGCCAGCAGCCAAGAAATAGGGGTGGGGAACACTGAAGCTTTCTTT	CASSQEIGVGNTEAFF
TRBV19	NA	13	TRBJ2-7	NA	TGTGCCAGTAGTATTTTCGAGGGGTACGAGCAGTACTTC	CASSIFEGYEQYF
TRBV19	NA	14	TRBJ1-5	NA	TGTGCCAGTAGTATTAGTGGGAGCAATCAGCCCCAGCATTTT	CASSISGSNQPQHF
TRBV7-8	NA	15	TRBJ1-1	NA	TGTGCCAGCAGCTTAGTCAGTGGGATGAACACTGAAGCTTTCTTT	CASSLVSGMNTEAFF
TRBV6-5	NA	14	TRBJ2-7	NA	TGTGCCAGCAGCCAAGGGACCGCCAGGATGGAGCAGTACTTC	CASSQGTARMEQYF
TRBV19	TRBD2	17	TRBJ2-3	once	TGTGCCAGTAGTATGACCCTAGCGGGAGGGCCGGGGGATACGCAGTATTTT	CASSMTLAGGPGDTQYF
TRBV19	NA	15	TRBJ2-7	NA	TGTGCCAGTAGTATACTGGGCGGGCCCACCTACGAGCAGTACTTC	CASSILGGPTYEQYF
TRBV5-1	TRBD1	17	TRBJ2-3	NA	TGCGCCAGCAGCTTAGCCCCGGACAGGGGGATCTGGAATACGCAGTATTTT	CASSLAPDRGIWNTQYF
TRBV13	NA	16	TRBJ1-2	NA	TGTGCCAGCAGCTTAGGCCGTGGCAGGGGCGGCTATGGCTACACCTTC	CASSLGRGRGGYGYTF
TRBV6-1	NA	15	TRBJ2-1	NA	TGTGCCAGCAGCTACAGGTTCTCTCCCTACAATGAGCAGTTCTTC	CASSYRFSPYNEQFF
TRBV6-1	TRBD1	16	TRBJ2-2	NA	TGTGCCAGCAGTGGAACCGGGACAGGGGTAGGCGGGGAGCTGTTTTTT	CASSGTGTGVGGELFF
TRBV19	TRBD1	16	TRBJ2-7	NA	TGTGCCAGTAGTCCCCGACAGGGTCCGTTAATCTACGAGCAGTACTTC	CASSPRQGPLIYEQYF
TRBV7-3	NA	15	TRBJ1-1	NA	TGTGCCAGCAGCTTAATCCGGAGGCAGGACACTGAAGCTTTCTTT	CASSLIRRQDTEAFF
TRBV14	NA	15	TRBJ1-4	NA	TGTGCCAGCAGCCTAATACAGGGTAAAGGTGAAAAACTGTTTTTT	CASSLIQGKGEKLFF
TRBV6-5	NA	16	TRBJ2-5	NA	TGTGCCAGCAGTTCCCCTGAAGGGGGGACCGAAGAGACCCAGTACTTC	CASSSPEGGTEETQYF
TRBV9	TRBD1	14	TRBJ2-7	NA	TGTGCCAGCAGCGCCGGGACAGAACACTACGAGCAGTACTTC	CASSAGTEHYEQYF
TRBV19	NA	14	TRBJ1-5	NA	TGTGCCAGTAACTCGTACAGTAGCAATCAGCCCCAGCATTTT	CASNSYSSNQPQHF
TRBV7-9	NA	15	TRBJ2-1	NA	TGTGCCAGCCCCGGGGCGCTAGACTCCTACAATGAGCAGTTCTTC	CASPGALDSYNEQFF
TRBV9	NA	13	TRBJ2-7	NA	TGTGCCAGCAGCGCCCCCGAAGGGGTCGAGCAGTACTTC	CASSAPEGVEQYF
TRBV11-3	NA	13	TRBJ1-1	NA	TGTGCCAGCAGCTTAGGTGGGGACACTGAAGCTTTCTTT	CASSLGGDTEAFF
TRBV9	TRBD2	16	TRBJ2-1	NA	TGTGCCAGCAGCGTACCACTAGCGGGGGATTACAATGAGCAGTTCTTC	CASSVPLAGDYNEQFF
TRBV2	TRBD1	19	TRBJ1-5	NA	TGTGCCAGCACAAGATCCCGGGACAGCCGTTCCATTAGCAATCAGCCCCAGCATTTT	CASTRSRDSRSISNQPQHF
TRBV28	NA	11	TRBJ2-7	NA	TGTGCCAGCAGGACAGTTTACGAGCAGTACTTC	CASRTVYEQYF
TRBV5-4	NA	18	TRBJ2-6	NA	TGTGCCAGCAGCTTCTGGGGTGGCGGTTACTCTGGGGCCAACGTCCTGACTTTC	CASSFWGGGYSGANVLTF
TRBV18	NA	13	TRBJ2-7	NA	TGTGCCAGCTCCGGGACACCTTCTTACGAGCAGTACTTC	CASSGTPSYEQYF
TRBV6-5	NA	14	TRBJ1-5	NA	TGTGCCAGCAGTTACAGGGGCGGCAATCAGCCCCAGCATTTT	CASSYRGGNQPQHF
TRBV4-1	NA	14	TRBJ2-7	NA	TGCGCCAGCAGCCCTGACACAGGGTTCTACGAGCAGTACTTC	CASSPDTGFYEQYF
TRBV5-5	NA	13	TRBJ1-1	NA	TGTGCCAGCAGCCTCGGCGGGAACACTGAAGCTTTCTTT	CASSLGGNTEAFF
TRBV11-2	NA	11	TRBJ2-7	NA	TGTGCCAGCAGCTCGAGCTACGAGCAGTACTTC	CASSSSYEQYF
TRBV6-5	NA	13	TRBJ2-1	NA	TGTGCCAGCAGTTACTTCGACGGCGGCGAGCAGTTCTTC	CASSYFDGGEQFF
TRBV7-9	NA	12	TRBJ1-1	NA	TGTGCCAGCAGCTTAGGGGGGGGCGAAGCTTTCTTT	CASSLGGGEAFF
TRBV11-2	TRBD2	17	TRBJ2-7	NA	TGTGCCAGCAGCTTCCCCGCCTTGAGCGGGGTAACCTACGAGCAGTACTTC	CASSFPALSGVTYEQYF
TRBV29-1	TRBD2	14	TRBJ2-1	NA	TGCAGCCTCTTAGGGGGTAGCGGGAGTAATGAGCAGTTCTTC	CSLLGGSGSNEQFF
TRBV6-6	NA	14	TRBJ1-2	few	TGTGCCAGCAGTTACCTGGGGCGCGGCTATGGCTACACCTTC	CASSYLGRGYGYTF
TRBV30	NA	13	TRBJ1-5	NA	TGTGCCTGGAGTGAGGGGAATAATCAGCCCCAGCATTTT	CAWSEGNNQPQHF
TRBV28	NA	14	TRBJ1-2	few	TGTGCCAGCACCTCCAGTACAGGGTCATATGGCTACACCTTC	CASTSSTGSYGYTF
TRBV5-6	NA	13	TRBJ2-2	NA	TGTGCCAGCAGCTTCGCAGGGGCCGGGGAGCTGTTTTTT	CASSFAGAGELFF
TRBV6-1	NA	13	TRBJ2-7	medium-sized	TGTGCCACTCAAGAGGGAAGCTCCTACGAGCAGTACTTC	CATQEGSSYEQYF
TRBV4-3	NA	14	TRBJ2-7	few	TGCGCCAGCAGCCAAGCAGAAAGGGGCTACGAGCAGTACTTC	CASSQAERGYEQYF
TRBV13	NA	14	TRBJ1-5	few	TGTGCCAGCAGCTTAAGGGCCTACAATCAGCCCCAGCATTTT	CASSLRAYNQPQHF
TRBV18	TRBD1	13	TRBJ2-7	NA	TGTGCCAGCTCACCGGGACAGCACTACGAGCAGTACTTC	CASSPGQHYEQYF